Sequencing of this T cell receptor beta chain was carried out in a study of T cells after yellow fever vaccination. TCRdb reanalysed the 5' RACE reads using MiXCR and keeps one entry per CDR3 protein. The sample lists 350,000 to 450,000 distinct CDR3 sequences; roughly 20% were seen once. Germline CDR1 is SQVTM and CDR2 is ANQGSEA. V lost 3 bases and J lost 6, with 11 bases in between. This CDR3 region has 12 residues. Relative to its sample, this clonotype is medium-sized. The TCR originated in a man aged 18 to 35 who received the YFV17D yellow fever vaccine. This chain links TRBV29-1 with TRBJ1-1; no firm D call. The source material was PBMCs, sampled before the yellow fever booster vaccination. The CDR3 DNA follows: TGCAGCGTTGATGCGGGCAACGCTGAAGCTTTCTTT. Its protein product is CSVDAGNAEAFF. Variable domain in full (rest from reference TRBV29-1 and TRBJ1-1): SAVISQKPSRDICQRGTSLTIQCQVDSQVTMMFWYRQQPGQSLTLIATANQGSEATYESGFVIDKFPISRPNLTFSTLTVSNMSPEDSSIYLCSVDAGNAEAFFGQGTRLTVV.